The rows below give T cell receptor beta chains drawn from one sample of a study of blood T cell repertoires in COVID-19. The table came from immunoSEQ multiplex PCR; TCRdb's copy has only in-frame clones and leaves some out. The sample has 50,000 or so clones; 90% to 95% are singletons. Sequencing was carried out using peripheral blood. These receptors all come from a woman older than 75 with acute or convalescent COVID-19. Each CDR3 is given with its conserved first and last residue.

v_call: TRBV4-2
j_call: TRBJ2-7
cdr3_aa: CASSQDSPGLAGYEQYF

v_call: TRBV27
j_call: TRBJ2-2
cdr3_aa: CASSLSGRGGELFF

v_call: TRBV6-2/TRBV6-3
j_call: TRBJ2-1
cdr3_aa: CASSYSRIEVRTSGTYNEQFF

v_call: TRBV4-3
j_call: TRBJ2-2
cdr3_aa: CASSQGSAGATGELFF

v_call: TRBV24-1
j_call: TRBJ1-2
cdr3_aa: CATSDARQGWGYTF

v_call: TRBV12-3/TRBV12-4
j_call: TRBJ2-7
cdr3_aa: CASSPKYEQYF

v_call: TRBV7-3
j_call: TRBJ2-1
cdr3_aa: CASSLIWDSNEQFF

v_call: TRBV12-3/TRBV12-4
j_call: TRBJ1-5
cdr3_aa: CASRKQENQPQHF

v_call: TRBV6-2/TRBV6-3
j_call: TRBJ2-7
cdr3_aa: CASSRWTSGDEGEQYF

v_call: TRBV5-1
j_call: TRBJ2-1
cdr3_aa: CASSYPGGDEQFF

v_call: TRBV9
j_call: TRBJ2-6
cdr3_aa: CASSVGKGQGLSGANVLTF

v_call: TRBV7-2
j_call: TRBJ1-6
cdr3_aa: CASSINQGANSPLHF

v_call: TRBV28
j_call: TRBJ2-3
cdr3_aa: CASSPGGSPSTDTQYF

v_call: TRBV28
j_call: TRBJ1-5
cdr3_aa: CASSSPSGTGTSVRQPQHF

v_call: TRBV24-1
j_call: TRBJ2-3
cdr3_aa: CATSGTYTDTQYF

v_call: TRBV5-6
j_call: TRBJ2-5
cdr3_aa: CASSDGGPGKTQYF

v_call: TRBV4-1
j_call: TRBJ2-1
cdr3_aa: CASSQDGGLYNEQFF

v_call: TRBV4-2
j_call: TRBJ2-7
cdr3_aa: CASSQVVGQGYEQYF

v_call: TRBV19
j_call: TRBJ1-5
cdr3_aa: CASSRQGLLYSNQPQHF

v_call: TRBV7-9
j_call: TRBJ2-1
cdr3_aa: CASSRAGTGYNEQFF

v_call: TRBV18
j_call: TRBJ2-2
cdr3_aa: CASSETSGANTGELFF

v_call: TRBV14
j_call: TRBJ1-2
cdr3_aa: CASSPGQGTRNYGYTF

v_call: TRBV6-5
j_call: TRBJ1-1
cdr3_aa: CASRTQGPATEAFF

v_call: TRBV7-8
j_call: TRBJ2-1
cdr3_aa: CASSSAGTSGYNEQFF

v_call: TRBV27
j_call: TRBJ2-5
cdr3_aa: CASSYRGQGRETQYF

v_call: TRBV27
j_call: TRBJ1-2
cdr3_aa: CASSFGQGAYGYTF

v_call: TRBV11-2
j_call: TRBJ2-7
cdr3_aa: CASSLDRGTGYYEQYF

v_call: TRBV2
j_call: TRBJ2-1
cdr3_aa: CASSGRGKRDSYNEQFF

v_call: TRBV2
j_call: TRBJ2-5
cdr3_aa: CASRMPGGRGTQYF

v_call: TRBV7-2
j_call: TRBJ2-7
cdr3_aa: CASSPSGTGGLGEQYF

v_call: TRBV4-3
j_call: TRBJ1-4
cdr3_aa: CASSHDRLQNEKLFF

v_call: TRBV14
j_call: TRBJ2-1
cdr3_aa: CASSHPNPSSASERPRTIEQFF

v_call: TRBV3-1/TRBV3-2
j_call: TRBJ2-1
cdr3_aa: CASSQAELARNEQFF

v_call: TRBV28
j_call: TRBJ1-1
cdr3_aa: CASSPGTAMNTEAFF

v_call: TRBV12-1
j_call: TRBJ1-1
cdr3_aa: CAIKPGDDTEAFF